This T cell receptor beta chain derives from a study of blood T cells in healthy people across ages. Together with a sample-barcoded 5' primer, a J-beta primer mix was included in a second PCR lasting about 6 to 11 cycles. TCRdb reprocessed the 5' RACE reads via MiXCR and lists one record per CDR3 protein. The table includes approximately 900,000 distinct CDR3 sequences, around 29% detected once. Whole-study findings and limits: Greater diversity and more naive CD4+ cells were seen in long-lived donors than in aged donors. The CMV status of each donor remained undetermined, and this could have confounded shifts in expanded clonotypes.

Concerning this clonotype: Its specificity is not known.

The CDR3 sequence is 16 residues long. Germline values: CDR1 SGHTA, CDR2 FQGTGA. The ends were cut back, 6 bases at V and 1 base at J, with 15 bases in the middle. The same sample was also used in a study of T cells of mothers and their children. That paper notes: Extracted RNA, in its entirety, went into cDNA synthesis at roughly 1.5 ug per 15 ul. When the second PCR was run, its M1S primer added sample barcodes and 2-4 random nucleotides.

Material for sequencing was blood. The chain employs TRBV7-3 and TRBJ2-2, with a tentative D call TRBD1 (6 bases). The sequence was collected from a woman aged 40-49 years in good health. In DNA, the CDR3 is TGTGCCAGCAGATCCACCTGGGGGCAGAACACCGGGGAGCTGTTTTTT. This encodes CASRSTWGQNTGELFF.